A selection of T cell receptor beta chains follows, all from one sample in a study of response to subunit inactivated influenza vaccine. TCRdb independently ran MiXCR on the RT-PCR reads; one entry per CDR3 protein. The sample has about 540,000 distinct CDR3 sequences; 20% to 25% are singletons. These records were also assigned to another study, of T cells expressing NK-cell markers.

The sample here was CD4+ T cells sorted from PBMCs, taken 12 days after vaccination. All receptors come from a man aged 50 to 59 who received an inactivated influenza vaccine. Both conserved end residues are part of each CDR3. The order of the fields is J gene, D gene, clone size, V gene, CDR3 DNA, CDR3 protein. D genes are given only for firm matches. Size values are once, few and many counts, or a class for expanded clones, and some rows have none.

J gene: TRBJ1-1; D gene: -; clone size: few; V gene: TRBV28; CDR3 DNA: TGTGCCAGCAGTCCCCGGGGCAGCGGGGTCACTGAAGCTTTCTTT; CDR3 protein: CASSPRGSGVTEAFF
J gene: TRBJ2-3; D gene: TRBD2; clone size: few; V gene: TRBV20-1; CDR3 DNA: TGCAGTGCTAGAGAACCTCTTAGCGGGAGGAGTGCAGATACGCAGTATTTT; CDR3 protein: CSAREPLSGRSADTQYF
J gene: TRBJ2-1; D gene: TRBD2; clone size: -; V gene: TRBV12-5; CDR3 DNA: TGTGCTAGTGGTCGACAAACTATAGCGGGGGCCTACAATGAGCAGTTCTTC; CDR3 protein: CASGRQTIAGAYNEQFF
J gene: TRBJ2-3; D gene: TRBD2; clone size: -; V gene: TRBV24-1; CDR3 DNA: TGTGCCACCAGTGATCATACTAGCGCCCTACCGTTTGATACGCAGTATTTT; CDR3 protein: CATSDHTSALPFDTQYF
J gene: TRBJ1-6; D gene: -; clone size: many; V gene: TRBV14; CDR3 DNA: TGTGCCAGCAGCCAAGATCAAGGACGACATTCACCCCTCCACTTT; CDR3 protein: CASSQDQGRHSPLHF
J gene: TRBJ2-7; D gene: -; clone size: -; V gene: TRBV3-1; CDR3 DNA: TGTGCCAGCAGCCTACCCGGGACGACCGAGCAGTACTTC; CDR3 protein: CASSLPGTTEQYF
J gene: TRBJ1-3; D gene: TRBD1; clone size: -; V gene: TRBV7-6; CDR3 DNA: TGTGCCAGCAGCTTAGGGGGGACAGTCTCTGGAAACACCATATATTTT; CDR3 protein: CASSLGGTVSGNTIYF
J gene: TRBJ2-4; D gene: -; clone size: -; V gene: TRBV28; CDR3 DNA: TGTGCCAGCGGACTGCCAAACATTCAGTACTTC; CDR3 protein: CASGLPNIQYF
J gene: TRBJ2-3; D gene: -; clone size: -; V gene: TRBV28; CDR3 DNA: TGTGCCAGTCTACTGGGGGGGCTTGGAGATACGCAGTATTTT; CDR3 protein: CASLLGGLGDTQYF
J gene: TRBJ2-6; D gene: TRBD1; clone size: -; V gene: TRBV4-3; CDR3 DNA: TGCGCCAGCAGCCAAGCTACCGGGACAGGGTCCGGGGCCAACGTCCTGACTTTC; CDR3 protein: CASSQATGTGSGANVLTF
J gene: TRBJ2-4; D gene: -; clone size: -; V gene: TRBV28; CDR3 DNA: TGTGCCAGCAGTCCTTGGACCGGCCCGGCCAAAAACATTCAGTACTTC; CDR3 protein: CASSPWTGPAKNIQYF
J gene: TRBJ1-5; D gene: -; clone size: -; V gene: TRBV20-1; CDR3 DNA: TGCAGTGCTGACCAGGGTCCAGGTCAGCCCCAGCATTTT; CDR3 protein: CSADQGPGQPQHF
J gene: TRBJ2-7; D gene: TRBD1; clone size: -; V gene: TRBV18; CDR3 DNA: TGTGCCAGCTCTATGACAAAGGGGGCCACCTACGAGCAGTACTTC; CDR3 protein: CASSMTKGATYEQYF